Listed below are T cell receptor beta chains from one sample, sequenced in a study of blood T cell repertoires in COVID-19. Produced via immunoSEQ multiplex PCR; TCRdb's table is partial and in-frame only. The repertoire consists of roughly 400,000 clones, with around 87% occurring once and the leading ten covering over 2%. Material for sequencing was peripheral blood. Receptor source: a woman in her sixties with COVID-19, enrolled during active disease. Both conserved end residues are part of each CDR3. D genes are given only for firm matches. Expanded clones are given a class, and other clones once, few, many or no size at all.

abundance: -; v_gene: TRBV5-1; d_gene: -; j_gene: TRBJ2-7; len: 14; CDR3aa: CASSLLTGLYEQYF; CDR3nt: TGCGCCAGCAGCTTACTCACAGGGTTATACGAGCAGTACTTC
abundance: -; v_gene: TRBV19; d_gene: -; j_gene: TRBJ1-2; len: 12; CDR3aa: CASKDRIYGYTF; CDR3nt: TGTGCCAGTAAGGACAGAATTTATGGCTACACCTTC
abundance: -; v_gene: TRBV10-1; d_gene: TRBD1; j_gene: TRBJ1-1; len: 21; CDR3aa: CASTPSGTAIVGERSDTEAFF; CDR3nt: TGCGCCAGCACCCCGTCCGGGACAGCCATCGTCGGGGAAAGGTCCGACACTGAAGCTTTCTTT
abundance: -; v_gene: TRBV24-1; d_gene: TRBD2; j_gene: TRBJ2-1; len: 16; CDR3aa: CATSHFKRGGSDEQFF; CDR3nt: TGTGCCACCAGTCACTTTAAACGGGGGGGCTCCGATGAGCAGTTCTTC
abundance: -; v_gene: TRBV4-1; d_gene: TRBD1; j_gene: TRBJ2-4; len: 16; CDR3aa: CASSPLVGQGKSIQYF; CDR3nt: TGCGCCAGCAGCCCCTTGGTCGGACAGGGGAAGAGCATTCAGTACTTC
abundance: -; v_gene: TRBV3-1/TRBV3-2; d_gene: -; j_gene: TRBJ1-1; len: 12; CDR3aa: CASSHLNTEAFF; CDR3nt: TGTGCCAGCAGTCATCTGAACACTGAAGCTTTCTTT
abundance: once; v_gene: TRBV6-5; d_gene: -; j_gene: TRBJ2-7; len: 11; CDR3aa: CATGGPYEQYF; CDR3nt: TGTGCCACCGGGGGGCCCTACGAGCAGTACTTC
abundance: once; v_gene: TRBV29-1; d_gene: TRBD1; j_gene: TRBJ2-1; len: 13; CDR3aa: CSVLGQDYNEQFF; CDR3nt: TGCAGCGTATTAGGACAGGACTACAATGAGCAGTTCTTC
abundance: -; v_gene: TRBV7-6; d_gene: -; j_gene: TRBJ2-6; len: 17; CDR3aa: CASSLAGREIGANVLTF; CDR3nt: TGTGCCAGCAGCTTAGCGGGACGGGAGATCGGGGCCAACGTCCTGACTTTC
abundance: once; v_gene: TRBV28; d_gene: TRBD1; j_gene: TRBJ1-5; len: 17; CDR3aa: CASSLRFRGLVNQPQHF; CDR3nt: TGTGCCAGCAGTTTACGATTCAGGGGGCTGGTCAATCAGCCCCAGCATTTT
abundance: -; v_gene: TRBV5-5; d_gene: TRBD1; j_gene: TRBJ1-5; len: 15; CDR3aa: CASSLTGGESQPQHF; CDR3nt: TGTGCCAGCAGCTTAACAGGGGGCGAGTCTCAGCCCCAGCATTTT
abundance: -; v_gene: TRBV5-6; d_gene: TRBD1; j_gene: TRBJ1-2; len: 14; CDR3aa: CASSWTTGSGGYTF; CDR3nt: TGTGCCAGCAGCTGGACGACAGGGTCGGGTGGCTACACCTTC
abundance: -; v_gene: TRBV28; d_gene: TRBD1; j_gene: TRBJ2-5; len: 14; CDR3aa: CATDRGPLQETQYF; CDR3nt: TGTGCCACTGACAGGGGACCCCTTCAAGAGACCCAGTACTTC